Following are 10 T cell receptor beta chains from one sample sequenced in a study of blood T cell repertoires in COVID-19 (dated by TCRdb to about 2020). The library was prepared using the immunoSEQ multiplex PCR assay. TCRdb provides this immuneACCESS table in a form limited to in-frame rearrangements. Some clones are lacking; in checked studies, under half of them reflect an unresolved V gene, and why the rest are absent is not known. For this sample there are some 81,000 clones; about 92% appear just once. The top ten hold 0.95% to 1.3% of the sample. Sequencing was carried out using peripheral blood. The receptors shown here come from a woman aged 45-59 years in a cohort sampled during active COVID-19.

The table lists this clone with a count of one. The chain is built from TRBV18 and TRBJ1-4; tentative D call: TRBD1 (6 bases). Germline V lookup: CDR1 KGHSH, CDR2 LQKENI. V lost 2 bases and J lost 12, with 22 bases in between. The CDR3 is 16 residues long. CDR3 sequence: CASSPTSGGAGLELFF. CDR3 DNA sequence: TGTGCCAGCTCACCAACGTCGGGGGGCGCGGGATTGGAACTGTTTTTT.

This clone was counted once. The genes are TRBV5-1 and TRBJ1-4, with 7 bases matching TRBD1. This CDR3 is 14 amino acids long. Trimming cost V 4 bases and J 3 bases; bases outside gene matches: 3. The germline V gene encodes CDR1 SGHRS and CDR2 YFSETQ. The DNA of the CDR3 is TGCGCCAGCAGCCTGGGACAGCCTAATGAAAAACTGTTTTTT. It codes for CASSLGQPNEKLFF.

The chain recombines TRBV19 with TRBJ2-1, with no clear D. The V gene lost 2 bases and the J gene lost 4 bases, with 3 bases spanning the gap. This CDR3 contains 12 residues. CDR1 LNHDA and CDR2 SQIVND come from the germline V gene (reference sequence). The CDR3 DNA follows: TGTGCCAGTAGTATACAGTACAATGAGCAGTTCTTC. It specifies CASSIQYNEQFF.

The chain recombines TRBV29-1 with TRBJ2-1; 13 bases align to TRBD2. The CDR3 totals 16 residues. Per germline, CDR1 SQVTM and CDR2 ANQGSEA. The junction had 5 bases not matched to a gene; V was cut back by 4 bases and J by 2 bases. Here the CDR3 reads CSVATSGRLTYNEQFF. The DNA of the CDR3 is TGCAGCGTTGCGACTAGCGGGAGGCTCACCTACAATGAGCAGTTCTTC.

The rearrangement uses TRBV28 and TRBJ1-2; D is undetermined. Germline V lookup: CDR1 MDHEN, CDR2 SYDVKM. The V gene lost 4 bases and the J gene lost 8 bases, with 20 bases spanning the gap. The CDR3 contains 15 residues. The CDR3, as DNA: TGTGCCAGCAGTTCATATCGTAGCACCCCCGGGGGCTACACCTTC. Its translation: CASSSYRSTPGGYTF.

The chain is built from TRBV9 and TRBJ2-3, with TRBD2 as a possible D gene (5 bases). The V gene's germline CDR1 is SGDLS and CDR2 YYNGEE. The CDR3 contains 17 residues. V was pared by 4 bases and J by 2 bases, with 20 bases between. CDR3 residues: CASSPPGVTTFTDTQYF. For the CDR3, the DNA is TGTGCCAGCAGCCCCCCCGGGGTTACAACCTTCACAGATACGCAGTATTTT.

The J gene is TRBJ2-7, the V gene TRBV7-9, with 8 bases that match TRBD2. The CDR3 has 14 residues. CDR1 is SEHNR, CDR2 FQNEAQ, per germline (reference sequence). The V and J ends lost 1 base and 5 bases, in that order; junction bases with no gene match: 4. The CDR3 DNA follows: TGTGCCAGCAGCTTAGGCAGCGGGAGAGACGAGCAGTACTTC. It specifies CASSLGSGRDEQYF.

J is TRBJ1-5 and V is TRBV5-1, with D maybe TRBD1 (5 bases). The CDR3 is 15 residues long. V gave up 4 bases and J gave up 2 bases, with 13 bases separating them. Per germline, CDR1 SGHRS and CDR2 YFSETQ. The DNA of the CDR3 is TGCGCCAGCAGCCCGGGGGAGGGCGGCAATCAGCCCCAGCATTTT. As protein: CASSPGEGGNQPQHF.

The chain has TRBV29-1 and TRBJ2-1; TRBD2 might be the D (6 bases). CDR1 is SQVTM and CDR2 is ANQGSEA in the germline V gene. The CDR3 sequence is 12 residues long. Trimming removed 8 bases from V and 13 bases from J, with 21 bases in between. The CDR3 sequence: CSSKRGGMYQFF. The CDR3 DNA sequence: TGCAGCTCAAAAAGGGGCGGGATGTATCAGTTCTTC.

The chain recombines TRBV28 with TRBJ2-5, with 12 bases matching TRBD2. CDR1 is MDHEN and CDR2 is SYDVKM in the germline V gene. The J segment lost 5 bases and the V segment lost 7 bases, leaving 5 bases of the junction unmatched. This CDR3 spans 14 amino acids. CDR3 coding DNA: TGTGCCAGCACCTTAGGGACTAGCGGGGAGACCCAGTACTTC. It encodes CASTLGTSGETQYF.